The 27 T cell receptor beta chains in this list originate from one sample, sequenced in a study of tumor-infiltrating lymphocytes in primary liver carcinoma. RNA and DNA were co-extracted from 20-30 mg of unsorted bulk tissue. The investigators made TCR beta cDNA from approximately 0.5 ug total RNA, using a constant-region primer. Slightly modified ARM-PCR served as the procedure for the TCR beta libraries. These libraries came from three rounds of nested multiplex PCR. A C-beta reverse primer was combined with TRBV1-TRBV30 forward primers in the first two PCR rounds, and each round had around 10 cycles. TCRdb used MiXCR to reprocess the multiplex PCR reads, holding one entry per CDR3 protein. Of 50,000 to 70,000 distinct CDR3 sequences listed, 71% are singletons. Sequences were obtained from liver tumor tissue from sampling region 2. The subset denotes: tumor region T2, inferior pole. Every receptor here comes from a man in his forties with primary liver carcinoma and hepatitis B virus infection.

A note on this clonotype: As the CDR3 is not closed by the conserved phenylalanine or tryptophan, this likely results from a read error. DNA of the CDR3: TGTACCAGCAGCCCTCCCCCTGCTAGCGGGTTTAGCTCCTACAATGAGCAGTTCCTA. This sequence encodes CTSSPPPASGFSSYNEQFL. This chain links TRBV11-1 with TRBJ2-1, with 8 bases that match TRBD2. Germline V CDR1 and CDR2: SGHAT, FQDESV (reference sequence). This CDR3 is built from 19 residues.

The chain carries TRBV11-2 and TRBJ1-1, with 7 bases lining up with TRBD1. From germline, CDR1 is SGHAT and CDR2 FQNNGV. With 8 bases clipped from V and 0 bases from J, the junction kept 12 bases outside the gene matches. This CDR3 region has 16 residues. CDR3: CASGLSRGLMNTEAFF. The CDR3 DNA follows: TGTGCCAGCGGCCTATCCAGGGGGTTGATGAACACTGAAGCTTTCTTT.

The chain links TRBV6-5 to TRBJ1-2; perhaps TRBD1 as D (5 bases). The germline V gene encodes CDR1 MNHEY and CDR2 SVGAGI. Trimming cost V 8 bases and J 4 bases, with 17 bases left between them. The length of the CDR3 is 14 residues. The CDR3 reads CASDGTGGFYGYTF. The CDR3 DNA reads as TGTGCCAGCGACGGGACTGGGGGTTTCTATGGCTACACCTTC.

Details on this clonotype: With a much larger clone just one base away, this may be a read error. The chain uses TRBV11-1 and TRBJ1-1; D may be TRBD1 (5 bases). Germline CDR1 is SGHAT and CDR2 is FQDESV (reference sequence). This CDR3 contains 14 residues. Trimming stripped 5 bases from V and 7 bases from J, with 17 bases between. In DNA form, the CDR3 reads TGTGCCAGCAGCATTCAGATAGGGGTGGGTGAAGCTTTCTTT. It is translated as CASSIQIGVGEAFF.

For this clonotype: At one end, the junction sequence differs from germline, possibly due to a read error. Written as DNA, the CDR3 is TGTGCCAGCAGGTTGGAAGGTAGCGGGGTCACGGATACGCAGTATTTT. Amino acid sequence: CASRLEGSGVTDTQYF. V and J are TRBV5-4 and TRBJ2-3, with 8 nucleotides matching TRBD2. Germline loops: CDR1 SGHNT, CDR2 YYREEE (reference sequence). The CDR3 runs to 16 residues.

Details on this clonotype: Without the conserved terminal phenylalanine or tryptophan, this CDR3 likely stems from a read error. J is TRBJ2-3 and V is TRBV4-1; TRBD2 matches at 8 bases. V shed 0 bases, J shed 5 bases, and the junction held 10 bases outside the gene matches. In germline, CDR1 is MGHRA, CDR2 YSYEKL. This CDR3 has 17 amino acids. CDR3 nucleotides: TGCGCCAGCAGCCAAGATATCCACCGGGAGGGCCGAGATACGCAGTATTTG. It yields the protein CASSQDIHREGRDTQYL.

To note about this clonotype: A read error may account for a junction end that differs from germline. The rearrangement joins TRBV11-3 to TRBJ2-5, with TRBD2 identical over 9 bases. CDR3 length: 15 amino acids. The germline V gene has CDR1 SGHNT and CDR2 YENEEA. Written as DNA, the CDR3 is TGTGCCAACAGCCCGGGACTAGCAGGACGAGAGACTCAGTACTTC. This sequence encodes CANSPGLAGRETQYF.

Points on this clonotype: Its ends do not fully match the called genes, so a read error is possible. The gene calls are TRBV12-3 or TRBV12-4 and TRBJ2-7; tentative D call: TRBD1 (6 bases). This CDR3 has 15 amino acids. The CDR3 region has the DNA TGTGCCAACAGTATGGGGACAAGGGAGTCCTACGAGCAGTACTTC. Translating gives CANSMGTRESYEQYF.

Points on this clonotype: An end of the junction does not agree with germline; a read error may underlie this. The DNA of the CDR3 is TGTGGCAGTAGCTATTTACAGGGTTACGAGCAGTATTTC. Its protein is CGSSYLQGYEQYF. The chain carries TRBV11-2 and TRBJ2-7; D may be TRBD1 (6 bases). Germline loops: CDR1 SGHAT, CDR2 FQNNGV. The CDR3 extends over 13 amino acids.

On this clonotype itself: The germline gene is not matched at one end of the junction; a read error may be the cause. The chain is built from TRBV2 and TRBJ1-4; TRBD1 matches 11 bases. CDR3 length equals 15 residues. The germline CDR1 and CDR2 sequences are SNHLY and FYNNEI. For the CDR3, the DNA is TGTGCCAGTAGGGACAGGGGGGCCCTGAATGTAAAACTGTTTTTT. It translates to CASRDRGALNVKLFF.

As regards this clonotype: One base away lies a much larger clone, so this may be a sequencing read error. The chain has TRBV19 and TRBJ1-5, with 8 nucleotides matching TRBD1. J was trimmed by 3 bases and V by 5 bases; bases with no gene match: 9. This CDR3 has 16 residues. From germline, CDR1 is LNHDA and CDR2 SQIVND (reference sequence). CDR3 region: CASSLWGQDNNQPQHF. CDR3 DNA: TGTGCCAGTAGTCTATGGGGACAGGATAACAATCAGCCCCAGCATTTT.

As for this clonotype: A read error may explain this, as a much larger clone is one base away. The V gene is TRBV4-2, the J gene TRBJ1-5, with D possibly being TRBD1 (5 bases). The CDR3 is 18 residues long. Germline lookup yields CDR1 LGHNA and CDR2 YNFKEQ. The CDR3 DNA reads as TGTGCCAGGAGCCAAGATAGAATTGGTGGGACCTCCAGGCAGCCCCAGCATTTT. This codes for CARSQDRIGGTSRQPQHF.

V and J are TRBV6-2 or TRBV6-3 and TRBJ2-6; D is undetermined. This CDR3 contains 16 residues. The germline V gene encodes CDR1 MNHEY and CDR2 SVGEGT. Trimming shortened V by 10 bases and J by 4 bases, and 20 bases separated the two germline ends. In nucleotides, the CDR3 is TGTGCCACCAAGGGCAGGTTTTCTTCAGGGGCCAACGTCCTGACTTTC. Encoded protein: CATKGRFSSGANVLTF.

Notes on this clonotype: A junction end diverges from the germline sequence, so it may reflect a read error. This chain connects TRBV6-1 to TRBJ2-3, with 8 bases identical to TRBD1. The CDR3 spans 14 residues. Germline values: CDR1 MNHNS, CDR2 SASEGT. Here the CDR3 DNA reads TGTACCAGTAATACGGACAGGGCCACAGATACGCAGTATTTT. It is translated as CTSNTDRATDTQYF.

This clonotype has a handful of counts. Its ends do not fully match the called genes, so a read error is possible. V is TRBV9 and J is TRBJ2-1; D is unresolved. The CDR3 loop spans 12 amino acids. Germline-derived CDR1 and CDR2 are SGDLS and YYNGEE. The CDR3 reads CASSVRLVPQEF. CDR3 DNA sequence: TGTGCCAGCAGCGTAAGATTAGTGCCCCAAGAGTTC.

This clonotype was recorded once. For the CDR3, the DNA is TGTGCCAGCAACATACCGACGGGGGCCACAGATACGCAGTATTTT. Amino acids: CASNIPTGATDTQYF. V is TRBV11-2 and J is TRBJ2-3, with D perhaps being TRBD1 or TRBD2 (6 bases each). V was clipped by 7 bases and J by 2 bases, with 16 bases between them. The CDR3 spans 15 residues. Germline-derived CDR1 and CDR2 are SGHAT and FQNNGV.

Comment on this clonotype: Lacking the conserved final phenylalanine or tryptophan, this CDR3 likely reflects a read error. In nucleotides, the CDR3 is TGTGCCAGCAGCTTCCGGACTAGCGAGGCGAACACCGGGGAGCTGTTTCTT. The encoded protein is CASSFRTSEANTGELFL. J is TRBJ2-2 and V is TRBV7-8; 9 nucleotides match TRBD2. The CDR3 length is 17 residues. Germline CDR1 and CDR2: SGHVS and FQNEAQ. The J segment lost 0 bases and the V segment lost 3 bases, leaving 5 bases of the junction unmatched.

This sequence joins TRBV11-1 and TRBJ1-6; D is unresolved. The germline CDR1 and CDR2 sequences are SGHAT and FQDESV (reference sequence). V was trimmed by 8 bases and J by 9 bases, leaving 14 bases between them. The CDR3 covers 13 residues. CDR3 sequence (DNA): TGTGCCAGCGGCCGGGCACTGGTTTCACCCCTCCACTTT. Protein product: CASGRALVSPLHF.

Concerning this clonotype itself: This likely comes from a read error, as the CDR3 has no conserved phenylalanine or tryptophan at its end. The V gene is TRBV4-1, the J gene TRBJ2-3, with 10 bases identical to TRBD2. The V and J ends lost 3 bases and 6 bases, in that order; junction bases with no gene match: 15. Germline V gene sequence: CDR1 MGHRA, CDR2 YSYEKL. This CDR3 spans 18 amino acids. This CDR3 is CASSQTITLAGVIDTQYI. The CDR3 nucleotides read TGCGCCAGCAGCCAGACCATTACCCTAGCGGGAGTCATTGATACGCAGTATATT.

Comment on this clonotype: One end of the junction is discordant with germline, which a read error may explain. Here the CDR3 reads CACSQGVVGELFF. CDR3 DNA: TGTGCCTGCAGCCAAGGTGTGGTCGGGGAGCTGTTTTTT. V is TRBV11-2 and J is TRBJ2-2; D is ambiguous. This CDR3 is 13 amino acids long. Germline V gene lookup returns CDR1 SGHAT and CDR2 FQNNGV.

The chain has TRBV11-2 and TRBJ2-1; perhaps TRBD2 as D (6 bases). Germline V gives CDR1 SGHAT, CDR2 FQNNGV. V lost 3 bases, J lost 2 bases, and 20 bases lay in between. The CDR3 contains 18 residues. The CDR3 nucleotides are TGTGCCAGCAGCTTTCCTCGACTACCGGGAGAACCCTACAATGAGCAGTTCTTC. Its protein is CASSFPRLPGEPYNEQFF.

For this clonotype: It may be a read error: a sequence one base away is much more abundant. Given the absence of the conserved phenylalanine or tryptophan at the CDR3 end, a read error is likely. The chain links TRBV10-3 to TRBJ2-7; TRBD1 matches at 9 bases. V lost 7 bases and J lost 2; bases outside the gene matches: 9. Germline CDR1 and CDR2: ENHRY and SYGVKD. The CDR3 length is 15 residues. In nucleotides, the CDR3 is TGTGCCATCACCGAGCAACGGACAGGGGCCTACGAGCAGTACCTC. This sequence encodes CAITEQRTGAYEQYL.

On this clonotype itself: It may be a read error: a sequence one base away is much more abundant. The chain uses TRBV29-1 and TRBJ2-3; D is tentatively TRBD1 or TRBD2 (5 bases each). Germline CDR1 and CDR2: SQVTM and ANQGSEA. This CDR3 comprises 15 residues. V was pared by 4 bases and J by 10 bases, with 24 bases between. CDR3 coding DNA: TGCAGCGTTGCAGGGAGAAGCGAGAGCGGTAGAGCGCAGTATTTT. It translates to CSVAGRSESGRAQYF.

This clonotype was seen many times. V gene TRBV7-9 combines with J gene TRBJ2-1; D remains unclear. The CDR3 runs to 15 residues. With 3 bases removed from V and 4 bases from J, the gap between germline ends came to 13 bases. Germline V gene data show CDR1 as SEHNR and CDR2 as FQNEAQ (reference sequence). This CDR3 reads CASSFAVQEYNEQFF. In DNA, the CDR3 is TGTGCCAGCAGCTTTGCAGTTCAGGAGTACAATGAGCAGTTCTTC.

Details on this clonotype: The missing conserved phenylalanine or tryptophan at the end of this CDR3 makes a read error likely. V and J are TRBV5-5 and TRBJ1-1; TRBD1 might be the D (5 bases). Deletions cut 1 base from V and 0 bases from J, with 16 bases between. The CDR3 has 17 amino acids. Germline V gene lookup returns CDR1 SGHKS and CDR2 YYEKEE (reference sequence). Written as DNA, the CDR3 is TGTGCCAGCAGCTTGAGGGACCGGTCCAGTTTGAACACTGAAGCTTTCCTT. Its protein is CASSLRDRSSLNTEAFL.

This clonotype was seen more than once but under ten times. A read error may produce the germline difference seen at one junction end. This chain uses TRBV10-3 with TRBJ2-4; D unresolved. The CDR3 runs to 15 residues. Germline loops: CDR1 ENHRY, CDR2 SYGVKD. CDR3 amino acids: CAISNNWKAKNIQYF. The CDR3 DNA sequence: TGCGCCATCAGTAACAACTGGAAAGCCAAGAACATTCAGTACTTC.

V gene TRBV6-2 or TRBV6-3 combines with J gene TRBJ2-2; 8 bases align to TRBD2. This CDR3 is 15 amino acids long. V shed 5 bases, J shed 9 bases, and the junction held 11 bases outside the gene matches. Germline V CDR1 and CDR2: MNHEY, SVGEGT. The CDR3 DNA reads TGTGCCAGCAGTCCCCTAGCGGGTCGGGCCCGGGAGCTGTTTTTT. Translation gives CASSPLAGRARELFF.